A selection of T cell receptor beta chains follows, all from one sample in a study of cytomegalovirus exposure and HLA in healthy donors. Generated by immunoSEQ multiplex PCR, the TCRdb table keeps only in-frame clones and is missing some. The data hold 150,000 to 200,000 clones, with over 60% observed a single time. The sequenced material came from PBMCs. The receptor set was obtained from a woman aged 40 to 50 in good health and CMV-seronegative. The CDR3 runs from the conserved cysteine through the conserved F or W. The D gene is left open where the match is weak. Expanded clones get a size class; other rows say once, few or many, or leave the size out.

V gene	D gene	J gene	clone size	CDR3 protein	CDR3 DNA
TRBV12-5	TRBD1	TRBJ2-3	-	CASGLTGGRDTQYF	TGTGCTAGTGGTTTGACAGGGGGCAGGGATACGCAGTATTTT
TRBV9	TRBD1	TRBJ1-6	-	CASSTHTSGGHSPLHF	TGTGCCAGCAGCACACACACCTCAGGGGGACACTCACCCCTCCACTTT
TRBV11-3	-	TRBJ2-7	-	CASSLLQGTYEQYF	TGTGCCAGCAGCTTACTTCAGGGTACCTACGAGCAGTACTTC
TRBV27	-	TRBJ1-2	-	CASRWAALGGYGYTF	TGTGCCAGCCGGTGGGCAGCCTTAGGAGGCTATGGCTACACCTTC
TRBV18	-	TRBJ1-4	-	CASSPVVSATNEKLFF	TGTGCCAGCTCACCAGTGGTTAGCGCAACTAATGAAAAACTGTTTTTT
TRBV6-6	-	TRBJ1-1	-	CASTGRGGTEAFF	TGTGCCAGCACAGGGCGGGGAGGCACTGAAGCTTTCTTT
TRBV19	TRBD1	TRBJ1-5	-	CASSIGRTGGAYQPQHF	TGTGCCAGTAGTATAGGAAGGACAGGGGGCGCATACCAGCCCCAGCATTTT
TRBV6-5	TRBD1	TRBJ2-1	-	CASSWGQGSYNEQFF	TGTGCCAGCTCCTGGGGACAGGGTTCCTACAATGAGCAGTTCTTC
TRBV7-9	-	TRBJ1-3	-	CASSPLGGAGNTIYF	TGTGCCAGCAGCCCTCTGGGGGGTGCTGGAAACACCATATATTTT
TRBV4-3	-	TRBJ2-2	-	CASSSTTSLGGELFF	TGCGCCAGCAGCTCTACGACTAGTCTGGGCGGGGAGCTGTTTTTT
TRBV11-3	-	TRBJ1-1	-	CASSADSDLAFF	TGTGCCAGCAGTGCGGACTCGGACTTAGCTTTCTTT
TRBV7-2	-	TRBJ2-6	-	CASSLQGGVRPSGANVLTF	TGTGCCAGCAGCTTACAAGGTGGAGTCAGACCTTCTGGGGCCAACGTCCTGACTTTC
TRBV13	-	TRBJ1-2	-	CASSARPEYGNYGYTF	TGTGCCAGCAGCGCCCGCCCCGAGTACGGGAACTATGGCTACACCTTC
TRBV11-3	TRBD1	TRBJ1-5	-	CASSPGQANQPQHF	TGTGCCAGCAGCCCGGGACAGGCAAATCAGCCCCAGCATTTT
TRBV6-1	TRBD2	TRBJ2-1	-	CASLAGGWNEQFF	TGTGCCAGCCTAGCGGGCGGGTGGAATGAGCAGTTCTTC
TRBV7-2	TRBD1	TRBJ2-5	few	CASSLVDRGQQETQYF	TGTGCCAGCAGCTTAGTGGACAGGGGGCAACAAGAGACCCAGTACTTC
TRBV28	TRBD2	TRBJ2-5	-	CASSGLAGGQETQYF	TGTGCCAGCAGCGGACTAGCGGGAGGCCAAGAGACCCAGTACTTC
TRBV5-1	TRBD2	TRBJ2-3	few	CASSFIAGAETDTQYF	TGCGCCAGCAGCTTTATTGCGGGAGCGGAAACAGATACGCAGTATTTT
TRBV7-2	TRBD1	TRBJ1-3	-	CASSSGTGHSGNTIYF	TGTGCCAGCAGCTCGGGGACAGGGCACTCTGGAAACACCATATATTTT
TRBV11-3	-	TRBJ2-5	-	CASSLDRRPQETQYF	TGTGCCAGCAGCTTAGATCGGCGGCCACAAGAGACCCAGTACTTC
TRBV6-6	-	TRBJ1-5	once	CASSEGGDQPQHF	TGTGCCAGCAGTGAGGGAGGGGATCAGCCCCAGCATTTT
TRBV14	-	TRBJ1-1	-	CASSQGMNTEAFF	TGTGCCAGCAGCCAGGGCATGAACACTGAAGCTTTCTTT
TRBV2	-	TRBJ1-1	-	CASKGQLNTEAFF	TGTGCCAGCAAGGGGCAGTTGAACACTGAAGCTTTCTTT
TRBV15	TRBD2	TRBJ2-1	-	CATSTETSGYNEQFF	TGTGCCACCAGCACCGAGACTAGCGGATACAATGAGCAGTTCTTC
TRBV7-6	TRBD2	TRBJ2-2	-	CASSLTSGRAANTGELFF	TGTGCCAGCAGCTTAACTAGCGGGAGGGCGGCGAACACCGGGGAGCTGTTTTTT
TRBV5-4	TRBD1	TRBJ1-4	few	CASSTDRATNEKLFF	TGTGCCAGCAGCACCGACAGGGCAACTAATGAAAAACTGTTTTTT
TRBV14	-	TRBJ2-5	-	CASSQDRVQETQYF	TGTGCCAGCAGCCAAGATCGGGTACAAGAGACCCAGTACTTC
TRBV5-5	TRBD2	TRBJ2-7	once	CASSLDIRTSVAEQYF	TGTGCCAGCAGCCTCGACATAAGGACTAGCGTAGCCGAGCAGTACTTC
TRBV10-3	TRBD2	TRBJ2-5	-	CAISRWEGQETQYF	TGTGCCATCAGTAGGTGGGAGGGCCAAGAGACCCAGTACTTC
TRBV5-1	-	TRBJ1-1	-	CAGSSGRTEAFF	TGCGCCGGCAGCTCGGGGAGGACTGAAGCTTTCTTT
TRBV11-2	TRBD2	TRBJ2-2	few	CASSSLSGRAPGELFF	TGTGCCAGCAGCTCCCTTAGCGGGAGGGCTCCCGGGGAGCTGTTTTTT
TRBV11-3	-	TRBJ2-2	-	CASSLVRVSGELFF	TGTGCCAGCAGCTTAGTCCGAGTTTCCGGGGAGCTGTTTTTT
TRBV7-9	TRBD1	TRBJ1-1	-	CASSLETGGTEAFF	TGTGCCAGCAGCTTAGAGACAGGGGGGACTGAAGCTTTCTTT
TRBV7-2	TRBD1	TRBJ1-5	-	CASSLARDRGNQPQHF	TGTGCCAGCAGCTTAGCGCGTGACAGGGGTAATCAGCCCCAGCATTTT
TRBV7-6	TRBD2	TRBJ2-1	few	CASSSEAGGPEQFF	TGTGCCAGCAGCTCAGAGGCGGGAGGGCCGGAGCAGTTCTTC
TRBV30	-	TRBJ1-1	-	CAWEAGLNTEAFF	TGTGCCTGGGAGGCGGGGCTGAACACTGAAGCTTTCTTT
TRBV7-2	-	TRBJ2-7	-	CASSPATRYEQYF	TGTGCCAGCAGCCCTGCTACGCGTTACGAGCAGTACTTC
TRBV30	TRBD1	TRBJ2-2	-	CALGQGIDTGELFF	TGTGCCTTGGGACAGGGAATTGACACCGGGGAGCTGTTTTTT
TRBV5-1	TRBD1	TRBJ1-1	-	CASSWDRTGEAFF	TGCGCCAGCAGCTGGGATCGGACAGGGGAAGCTTTCTTT
TRBV15	-	TRBJ1-1	-	CATSHLGGTDRFDTEAFF	TGTGCCACCAGTCACCTTGGGGGGACGGACCGTTTTGACACTGAAGCTTTCTTT
TRBV7-6	-	TRBJ2-5	-	CASSLARTKQETQYF	TGTGCCAGCAGCTTAGCGCGGACTAAACAAGAGACCCAGTACTTC
TRBV7-2	-	TRBJ1-6	-	CASSLIGVGNSPLHF	TGTGCCAGCAGCTTAATCGGGGTGGGAAATTCACCCCTCCACTTT
TRBV29-1	TRBD2	TRBJ2-5	-	CSVAGLAGLQETQYF	TGCAGCGTCGCGGGACTAGCGGGCCTCCAAGAGACCCAGTACTTC
TRBV7-9	-	TRBJ2-3	-	CASSPGGTDTQYF	TGTGCCAGCAGCCCAGGGGGCACAGATACGCAGTATTTT
TRBV7-9	-	TRBJ1-2	-	CASSLVRGGNGYTF	TGTGCCAGCAGCTTAGTTCGCGGGGGCAATGGCTACACCTTC
TRBV13	-	TRBJ1-4	few	CASSSNRAEKLFF	TGTGCCAGCAGCTCTAACAGGGCTGAAAAACTGTTTTTT